Listed here is a single T cell receptor (beta chain). The germline V gene encodes CDR1 MNHEY and CDR2 SMNVEV (reference sequence). This CDR3 contains 15 residues. With 4 bases clipped from V and 0 bases from J, the junction kept 3 bases outside the gene matches. Original handling: Reference gene primer amplification in the assay estimated nucleated cell counts. The protocol was immunoSEQ multiplex PCR, while the TCRdb copy is restricted to in-frame clones and leaves out a portion. From that table come the V and J calls and clone size; the DNA was used to work out D and trimming. The sample holds about 300,000 clones; approximately 88% are singletons and the top ten take approximately 7%. The data originate from a study of blood T cell repertoires in COVID-19. Turning to the study itself: COVID-19 samples collected from the United States, Italy and Spain covered acute and convalescent phases. PBMCs, B-cell-depleted T cells, or T cells were the source of the cDNA or gDNA that made up the material.

The source material was peripheral blood. The receptor was derived from a woman younger than 45 who had recovered from COVID-19. V is TRBV27 and J is TRBJ2-3; 8 bases are shared with TRBD1. The CDR3 DNA follows: TGTGCCAGCAGTTACCGGGACAGGAGCACAGATACGCAGTATTTT. Protein sequence: CASSYRDRSTDTQYF.